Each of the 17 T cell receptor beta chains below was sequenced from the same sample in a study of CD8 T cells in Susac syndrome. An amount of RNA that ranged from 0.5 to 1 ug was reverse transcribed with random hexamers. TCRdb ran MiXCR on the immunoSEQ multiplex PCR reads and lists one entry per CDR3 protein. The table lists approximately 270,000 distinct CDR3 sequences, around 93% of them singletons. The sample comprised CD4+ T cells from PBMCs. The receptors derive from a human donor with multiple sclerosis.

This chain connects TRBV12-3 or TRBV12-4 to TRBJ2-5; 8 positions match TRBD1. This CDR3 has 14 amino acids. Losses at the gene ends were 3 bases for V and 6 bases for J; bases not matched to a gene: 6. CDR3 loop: CASSFPGGGKTQYF. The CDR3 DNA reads TGTGCCAGCAGTTTCCCAGGGGGCGGAAAGACCCAGTACTTC.

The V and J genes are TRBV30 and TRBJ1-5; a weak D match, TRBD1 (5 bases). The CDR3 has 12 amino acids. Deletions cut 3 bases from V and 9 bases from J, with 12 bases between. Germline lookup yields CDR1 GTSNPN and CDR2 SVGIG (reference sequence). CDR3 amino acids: CAWSSGNWPQHF. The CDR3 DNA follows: TGTGCCTGGAGCTCAGGGAATTGGCCCCAGCATTTT.

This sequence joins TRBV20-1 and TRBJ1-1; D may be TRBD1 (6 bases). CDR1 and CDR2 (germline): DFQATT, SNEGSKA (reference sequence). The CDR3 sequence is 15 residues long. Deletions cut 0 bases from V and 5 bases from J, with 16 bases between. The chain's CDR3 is CSAREIGGAKTEAFF. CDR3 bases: TGCAGTGCTAGAGAGATAGGGGGGGCGAAGACTGAAGCTTTCTTT.

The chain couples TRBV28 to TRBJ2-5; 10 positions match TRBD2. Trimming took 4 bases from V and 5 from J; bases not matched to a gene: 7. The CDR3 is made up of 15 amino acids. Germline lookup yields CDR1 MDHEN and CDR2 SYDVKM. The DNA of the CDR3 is TGTGCCAGCAGTTCCCTCGGGACTAGCGCTGAGACCCAGTACTTC. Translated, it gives CASSSLGTSAETQYF.

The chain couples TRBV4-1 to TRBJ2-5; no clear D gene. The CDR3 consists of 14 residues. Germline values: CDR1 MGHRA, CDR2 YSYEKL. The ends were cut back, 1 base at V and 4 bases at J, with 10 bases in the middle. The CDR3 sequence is CASSQGRWPETQYF. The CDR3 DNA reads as TGCGCCAGCAGCCAAGGGCGATGGCCAGAGACCCAGTACTTC.

The CDR3 nucleotides are TGTGCCAGCTCGGGGAACATTCAGTACTTC. Its translation is CASSGNIQYF. This chain links TRBV3-1 with TRBJ2-4; D possibly corresponds to TRBD2 (5 bases). V was trimmed by 8 bases and J by 7 bases, leaving 6 bases between them. The CDR3 covers 10 residues. Germline CDR1 reads LGHDT; CDR2 reads YNNKEL (reference sequence). The whole variable domain, remainder taken from reference TRBV3-1 and TRBJ2-4, is DTAVSQTPKYLVTQMGNDKSIKCEQNLGHDTMYWYKQDSKKFLKIMFSYNNKELIINETVPNRFSPKSPDKAHLNLHINSLELGDSAVYFCASSGNIQYFGAGTRLSVL.

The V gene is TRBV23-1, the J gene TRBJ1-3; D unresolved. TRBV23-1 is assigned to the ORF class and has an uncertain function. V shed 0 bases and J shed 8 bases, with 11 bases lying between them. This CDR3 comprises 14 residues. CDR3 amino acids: CASSQSGSRDTIYF. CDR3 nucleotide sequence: TGCGCCAGCAGTCAATCCGGGTCTCGGGACACCATATATTTT.

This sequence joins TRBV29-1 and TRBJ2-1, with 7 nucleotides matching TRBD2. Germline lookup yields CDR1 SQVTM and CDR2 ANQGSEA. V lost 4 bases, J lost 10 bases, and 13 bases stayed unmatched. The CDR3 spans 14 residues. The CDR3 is CSVGDYPFKVEQFF. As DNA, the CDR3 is TGCAGCGTTGGGGACTATCCCTTTAAGGTAGAGCAGTTCTTC.

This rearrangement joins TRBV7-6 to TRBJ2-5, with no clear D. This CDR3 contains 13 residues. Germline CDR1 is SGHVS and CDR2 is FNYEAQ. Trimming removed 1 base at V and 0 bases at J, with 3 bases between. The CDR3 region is CASSLGNQETQYF. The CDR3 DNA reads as TGTGCCAGCAGCTTAGGGAACCAAGAGACCCAGTACTTC.

The CDR3 nucleotides are TGTGCCAGCAGCAAGACAGGGGAACCAGAGACCCAGTACTTC. This gives the protein CASSKTGEPETQYF. The J gene is TRBJ2-5, the V gene TRBV21-1; the table's TRBD1 call for D was not verified on the DNA. TRBV21-1 is marked as a pseudogene. The CDR3 spans 14 residues.

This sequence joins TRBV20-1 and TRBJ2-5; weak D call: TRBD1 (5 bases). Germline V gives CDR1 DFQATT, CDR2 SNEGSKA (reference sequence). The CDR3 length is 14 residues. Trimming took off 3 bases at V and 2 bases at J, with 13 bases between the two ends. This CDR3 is CSASLMAGQETQYF. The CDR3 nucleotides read TGCAGTGCTAGCCTGATGGCAGGGCAAGAGACCCAGTACTTC.

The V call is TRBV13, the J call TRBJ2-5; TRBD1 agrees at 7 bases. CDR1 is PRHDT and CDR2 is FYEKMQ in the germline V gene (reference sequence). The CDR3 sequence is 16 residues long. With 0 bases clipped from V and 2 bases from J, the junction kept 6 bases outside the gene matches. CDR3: CASSLGLRGHQETQYF. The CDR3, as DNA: TGTGCCAGCAGCTTAGGCCTAAGGGGGCATCAAGAGACCCAGTACTTC.

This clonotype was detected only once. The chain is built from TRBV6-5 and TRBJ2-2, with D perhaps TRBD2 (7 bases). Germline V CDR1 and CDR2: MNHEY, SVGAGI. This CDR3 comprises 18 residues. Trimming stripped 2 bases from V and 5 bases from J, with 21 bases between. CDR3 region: CASSYRGGLRVRTGELFF. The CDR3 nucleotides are TGTGCCAGCAGTTACAGGGGGGGACTACGGGTCAGGACCGGGGAGCTGTTTTTT.

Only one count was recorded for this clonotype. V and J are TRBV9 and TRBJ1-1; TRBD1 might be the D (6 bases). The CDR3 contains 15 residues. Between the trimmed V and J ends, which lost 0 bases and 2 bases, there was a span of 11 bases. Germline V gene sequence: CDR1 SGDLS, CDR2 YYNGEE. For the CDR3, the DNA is TGTGCCAGCAGCGTAGTAGGGGGAAGTAACACTGAAGCTTTCTTT. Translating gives CASSVVGGSNTEAFF.

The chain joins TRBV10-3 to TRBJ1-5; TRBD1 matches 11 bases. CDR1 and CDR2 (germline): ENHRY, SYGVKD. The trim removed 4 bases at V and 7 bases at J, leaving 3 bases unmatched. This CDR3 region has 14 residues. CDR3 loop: CAISGGQGGQPQHF. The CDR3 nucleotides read TGTGCCATCAGTGGGGGACAGGGGGGACAGCCCCAGCATTTT.

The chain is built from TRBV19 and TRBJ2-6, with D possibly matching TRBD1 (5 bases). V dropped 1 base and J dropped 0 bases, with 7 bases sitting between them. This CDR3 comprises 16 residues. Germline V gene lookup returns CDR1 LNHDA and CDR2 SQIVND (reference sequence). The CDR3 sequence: CASSIGGSSGANVLTF. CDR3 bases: TGTGCCAGTAGTATAGGGGGCAGCTCTGGGGCCAACGTCCTGACTTTC.

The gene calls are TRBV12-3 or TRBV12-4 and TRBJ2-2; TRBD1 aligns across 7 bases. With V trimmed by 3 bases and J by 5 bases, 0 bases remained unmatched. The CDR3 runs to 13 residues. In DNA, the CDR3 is TGTGCCAGCAGTTTGGGACAGACCGGGGAGCTGTTTTTT. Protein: CASSLGQTGELFF.